The 10 T cell receptor beta chains listed next were all sequenced from one sample in a study of multiple sclerosis patients with progressive multifocal leukoencephalopathy (dated by TCRdb to the late 2010s). The method was the immunoSEQ multiplex PCR assay. TCRdb re-hosts the immuneACCESS table, in-frame sequences only. Its copies lack some clones; in the studies checked, an unresolved V gene accounts for under half of them, and the cause for the rest is not known. For this sample the table gives some 25,000 clones, of which roughly 90% were detected only once. The biggest ten clones account for about 2.1% of the sample. The time point label here, explained by the study, means: 12 to 13 months of natalizumab therapy. In light of the paper, this sample's treatment or condition label describes: on natalizumab therapy at sampling. The sequenced sample was PBMCs, obtained from a patient treated with natalizumab. The receptor source for this set is a man aged 25-45 years with multiple sclerosis.

This clone appeared a single time. This rearrangement joins TRBV9 to TRBJ2-3; 8 bases are a match to TRBD2. The V gene end was trimmed by 3 bases and the J gene end by 5 bases; junction bases not matched to a gene: 11. Germline V lookup: CDR1 SGDLS, CDR2 YYNGEE. CDR3 length equals 16 residues. Written as DNA, the CDR3 is TGTGCCAGCAGCGCGGCACCGGGACTAGAGGGAGATACGCAGTATTTT. This sequence encodes CASSAAPGLEGDTQYF. The full variable domain, completed using reference TRBV9 and TRBJ2-3, is DSGVTQTPKHLITATGQRVTLRCSPRSGDLSVYWYQQSLDQGLQFLIQYYNGEERAKGNILERFSAQQFPDLHSELNLSSLELGDSALYFCASSAAPGLEGDTQYFGPGTRLTVL.

The CDR3 loop reads CATSRGPGLKHV. The CDR3 DNA follows: TGTGCCACCAGCAGGGGACCGGGACTCAAACACGTC. J is TRBJ2-7 and V is TRBV15, with a tentative D call TRBD2 (6 bases). CDR1 and CDR2 (germline): LNHNV, YYDKDF (reference sequence). This CDR3 has 12 amino acids.

The rearrangement links TRBV6-5 to TRBJ2-5; D unclear. Germline V lookup: CDR1 MNHEY, CDR2 SVGAGI. The CDR3 consists of 14 residues. V gave up 2 bases and J gave up 0 bases, with 7 bases separating them. DNA of the CDR3: TGTGCCAGCAGTTACGGAGCGTACCAAGAGACCCAGTACTTC. Its translation: CASSYGAYQETQYF.

This chain joins TRBV7-2 and TRBJ1-6, with 7 bases that match TRBD1. V gave up 8 bases and J gave up 4 bases; unmatched junction bases: 11. The CDR3 is 16 amino acids. The germline CDR1 and CDR2 sequences are SGHTA and FQGNSA. Here the CDR3 reads CASRRGTDLYNSPLHF. The CDR3 DNA reads TGTGCCAGCCGCAGGGGGACAGATCTATATAATTCACCCCTCCACTTT.

Only one count was recorded for this clone. V is TRBV9 and J is TRBJ1-2; D unresolved. This CDR3 is 13 amino acids long. Looked up from germline, CDR1 is SGDLS and CDR2 is YYNGEE. V was pared by 0 bases and J by 3 bases, with 6 bases between. This CDR3 reads CASSVDADYGYTF. CDR3 sequence (DNA): TGTGCCAGCAGCGTAGATGCAGACTATGGCTACACCTTC.

This chain joins TRBV7-8 and TRBJ2-3, with D perhaps TRBD2 (6 bases). CDR1 is SGHVS, CDR2 FQNEAQ, per germline. V was clipped by 10 bases and J by 2 bases, with 28 bases between them. This CDR3 spans 18 amino acids. The CDR3 DNA is TGTGCCACCTCGGACCGGTCCAAATCTAGCGTCAACACAGATACGCAGTATTTT. It yields the protein CATSDRSKSSVNTDTQYF.

The genes are TRBV5-4 and TRBJ1-1; D ambiguous. CDR3 length equals 13 residues. The ends were cut back, 5 bases at V and 4 bases at J, with 12 bases in the middle. Looked up from germline, CDR1 is SGHNT and CDR2 is YYREEE (reference sequence). This chain's CDR3 is CASSWRGVTEAFF. The CDR3 DNA reads TGTGCCAGCAGTTGGCGGGGAGTCACTGAAGCTTTCTTT.

The table lists this clone with a count of one. The chain couples TRBV5-8 to TRBJ2-3, with TRBD2 matching 11 bases. Germline CDR1 reads SGHTS; CDR2 reads YDEGEE. With V trimmed by 4 bases and J by 3 bases, 7 bases remained unmatched. CDR3 size: 16 residues. The CDR3 DNA reads as TGTGCCAGCAGCCAAGGGACTAGCGGCTTTACAGATACGCAGTATTTT. Protein: CASSQGTSGFTDTQYF.

The chain links TRBV2 to TRBJ2-3; D may be TRBD2 (7 bases). CDR1 SNHLY and CDR2 FYNNEI come from the germline V gene. The CDR3 is made up of 15 amino acids. V gave up 5 bases and J gave up 3 bases, with 15 bases separating them. DNA for the CDR3: TGTGCCAGCAGTCCCGGGGGGCACTCTACAGATACGCAGTATTTT. This codes for CASSPGGHSTDTQYF.

This chain uses TRBV7-8 with TRBJ1-1, with TRBD1 as a possible D gene (6 bases). Trimming removed 5 bases from V and 2 bases from J, with 18 bases in between. The CDR3 is 16 amino acids. Germline V gene lookup returns CDR1 SGHVS and CDR2 FQNEAQ. DNA for the CDR3: TGTGCCAGCAGCGGGGACGAGGGGGGGCGCAACACTGAAGCTTTCTTT. The encoded protein is CASSGDEGGRNTEAFF.